This is a list of T cell receptor beta chains from one sample in a study of blood T cell repertoires in COVID-19. The assay was immunoSEQ multiplex PCR, and TCRdb's table has in-frame clones only and misses some. Of approximately 63,000 clones listed, around 87% are singletons. Input material: peripheral blood. The receptors derive from an older woman with COVID-19, enrolled during active disease. CDR3s include the opening cysteine and the closing phenylalanine or tryptophan. The D gene is left open where the match is weak. Size is omitted from some rows. Given values are once, few, many or a class for expanded clones.

cdr3_length: 13
v_call: TRBV7-6
d_call: TRBD1
clone_size: -
j_call: TRBJ1-5
cdr3_aa: CASSSDRDQPQHF
cdr3_nt: TGTGCCAGCAGCTCGGACAGGGATCAGCCCCAGCATTTT

cdr3_length: 16
v_call: TRBV30
d_call: TRBD2
clone_size: -
j_call: TRBJ2-3
cdr3_aa: CAWSVLTSGRTDTQYF
cdr3_nt: TGTGCCTGGAGTGTACTGACTAGCGGGCGCACAGATACGCAGTATTTT

cdr3_length: 13
v_call: TRBV9
d_call: -
clone_size: -
j_call: TRBJ1-3
cdr3_aa: CASSPQTVNTIYF
cdr3_nt: TGTGCCAGCAGCCCCCAGACAGTCAACACCATATATTTT

cdr3_length: 15
v_call: TRBV27
d_call: -
clone_size: -
j_call: TRBJ2-7
cdr3_aa: CASSRAGVTFYEQYF
cdr3_nt: TGTGCCAGCAGCCGGGCAGGGGTTACCTTCTACGAGCAGTACTTC

cdr3_length: 15
v_call: TRBV7-3
d_call: -
clone_size: -
j_call: TRBJ1-1
cdr3_aa: CASSSMPGTNTEAFF
cdr3_nt: TGTGCCAGCAGCTCCATGCCGGGAACTAACACTGAAGCTTTCTTT

cdr3_length: 13
v_call: TRBV24-1
d_call: -
clone_size: -
j_call: TRBJ1-1
cdr3_aa: CATSDRANTEAFF
cdr3_nt: TGTGCCACCAGTGACAGGGCAAACACTGAAGCTTTCTTT

cdr3_length: 15
v_call: TRBV6-5
d_call: -
clone_size: -
j_call: TRBJ1-5
cdr3_aa: CASSRSRDSDQPQHF
cdr3_nt: TGTGCCAGCAGTAGATCGAGGGATTCTGATCAGCCCCAGCATTTT

cdr3_length: 12
v_call: TRBV30
d_call: -
clone_size: once
j_call: TRBJ2-7
cdr3_aa: CAWSDSSYEQYF
cdr3_nt: TGTGCCTGGTCGGACAGCAGCTACGAGCAGTACTTC

cdr3_length: 16
v_call: TRBV4-3
d_call: TRBD2
clone_size: -
j_call: TRBJ2-3
cdr3_aa: CASSQVRGGSGYTQYF
cdr3_nt: TGCGCCAGCAGCCAGGTGCGGGGCGGGAGTGGGTATACGCAGTATTTT

cdr3_length: 13
v_call: TRBV18
d_call: -
clone_size: -
j_call: TRBJ2-1
cdr3_aa: CASSPLPGGEQFF
cdr3_nt: TGTGCCAGCTCCCCACTACCAGGAGGGGAGCAGTTCTTC